Below are 15 T cell receptor beta chains sequenced from a single sample in a study of blood T cell repertoires in COVID-19. Produced via immunoSEQ multiplex PCR; TCRdb's table is partial and in-frame only. The repertoire has approximately 480,000 clones, roughly nine tenths of them found once; the top ten carry roughly 0.7%. Sample: PBMCs or T cells enriched from blood (not recorded which). These receptors came from a woman aged 18-29 years who had recovered from COVID-19.

The rearrangement joins TRBV7-2 to TRBJ2-6; TRBD1 might be the D (6 bases). From germline, CDR1 is SGHTA and CDR2 FQGNSA. The V end was cut by 4 bases, the J end by 0 bases, with 7 bases between. The CDR3 length is 15 residues. CDR3 amino acids: CASSSTGSGANVLTF. CDR3 coding DNA: TGTGCCAGCAGCTCGACAGGCTCTGGGGCCAACGTCCTGACTTTC.

J is TRBJ2-1 and V is TRBV11-3; TRBD1 agrees at 8 bases. CDR1 SGHNT and CDR2 YENEEA come from the germline V gene. Trimming removed 5 bases from V and 2 bases from J; junction bases left unmatched: 2. This CDR3 is 14 amino acids long. The CDR3 spells CASSRQGTYNEQFF. DNA of the CDR3: TGTGCCAGCAGCCGACAGGGGACCTACAATGAGCAGTTCTTC.

The chain couples TRBV28 to TRBJ1-5, with D unclear. Trimming shortened V by 8 bases and J by 3 bases, and 11 bases separated the two germline ends. The CDR3 sequence is 13 residues long. Germline V gene data show CDR1 as MDHEN and CDR2 as SYDVKM. CDR3 nucleotides: TGTGCCAGCGGAAAAAGCGTCAATCAGCCCCAGCATTTT. This encodes CASGKSVNQPQHF.

The V and J genes are TRBV5-1 and TRBJ1-6; TRBD1 might be the D (6 bases). The CDR3 is 17 residues long. CDR1 SGHRS and CDR2 YFSETQ come from the germline V gene. The V and J ends lost 0 bases and 9 bases respectively, with 19 bases between them. The CDR3 DNA sequence: TGCGCCAGCAGCTTGGAGGGCTGGGTCCCCAGGGGTTCACCCCTCCACTTT. This gives the protein CASSLEGWVPRGSPLHF.

This chain links TRBV9 with TRBJ2-2, with 8 positions matching TRBD1. The CDR3 is made up of 20 amino acids. Germline V gene data show CDR1 as SGDLS and CDR2 as YYNGEE. The V and J ends lost 3 bases and 2 bases, in that order; junction bases with no gene match: 18. CDR3 nucleotides: TGTGCCAGCAGCGGGAAGACAGGGGAGCCCGAGGACTATAACACCGGGGAGCTGTTTTTT. The encoded protein is CASSGKTGEPEDYNTGELFF.

The chain has TRBV19 and TRBJ1-6, with TRBD1 identical over 7 bases. CDR1 is LNHDA and CDR2 is SQIVND in the germline V gene (reference sequence). After removal of 5 bases from V and 8 bases from J, the junction contained 6 bases not matched to a gene. This CDR3 spans 14 amino acids. CDR3: CASSLTGLDSPLHF. The CDR3 DNA is TGTGCCAGTAGTCTGACAGGGCTGGATTCACCCCTCCACTTT.

The chain couples TRBV5-1 to TRBJ2-5; 9 bases are a match to TRBD1. The germline gives CDR1 SGHRS, CDR2 YFSETQ. The CDR3 loop spans 16 amino acids. J lost 3 bases, V lost 2 bases, and 8 bases had no gene match. This CDR3 is CASSFSGTGKEETQYF. In nucleotides, the CDR3 is TGCGCCAGCAGCTTCTCAGGGACAGGGAAGGAAGAGACCCAGTACTTC.

The table lists this clone with a count of one. V is TRBV6-5 and J is TRBJ1-2; no clear D gene. This CDR3 spans 12 amino acids. Trimming took off 11 bases at V and 3 bases at J, with 13 bases between the two ends. Germline CDR1 reads MNHEY; CDR2 reads SVGAGI. The CDR3 DNA reads as TGTGCCGCCCAACCAGGCCACTATGGCTACACCTTC. Translation: CAAQPGHYGYTF.

A note on this clone: Other DNA sequences in this specimen translate into the identical CDR3. The chain links TRBV4-1 to TRBJ2-4; 16 positions agree with TRBD2. In germline, CDR1 is MGHRA, CDR2 YSYEKL. V shed 4 bases and J 0 bases; nucleotides not matched to a gene: 3. The length of the CDR3 is 18 residues. The CDR3 nucleotides are TGCGCCAGCAGCCCGGGACTAGCGGGGGGGTTAGCCAAAAACATTCAGTACTTC. Protein product: CASSPGLAGGLAKNIQYF.

The chain joins TRBV4-1 to TRBJ2-4; 10 positions match TRBD2. Germline CDR1 and CDR2: MGHRA and YSYEKL. This CDR3 contains 16 residues. V shed 7 bases, J shed 3 bases, and the junction held 9 bases outside the gene matches. The CDR3 spells CASKGTGTSVKNIQYF. The CDR3, as DNA: TGCGCCAGCAAAGGAACCGGGACTAGCGTCAAAAACATTCAGTACTTC.

The rearrangement joins TRBV7-9 to TRBJ1-2, with 7 bases fitting TRBD1. Trimming at V came to 4 bases and at J to 0 bases, leaving 14 bases not matched to a gene. This CDR3 contains 18 residues. The V gene's germline CDR1 is SEHNR and CDR2 FQNEAQ (reference sequence). As DNA, the CDR3 is TGTGCCAGCAGCTCCCAACGACAGGGCCCCCCGACTAACTATGGCTACACCTTC. Translated: CASSSQRQGPPTNYGYTF.

This chain connects TRBV7-2 to TRBJ2-7, with a weak D call TRBD1 (6 bases). V lost 4 bases and J 5 bases, leaving 15 bases between the germline ends. Germline V gives CDR1 SGHTA, CDR2 FQGNSA. The CDR3 totals 14 residues. The CDR3 sequence is CASSSRGARNEQYF. DNA of the CDR3: TGTGCCAGCAGCTCCAGGGGAGCAAGGAACGAGCAGTACTTC.

The rearrangement joins TRBV5-1 to TRBJ2-5; D is possibly TRBD1 (5 bases). The CDR3 runs to 13 residues. Germline CDR1 is SGHRS and CDR2 is YFSETQ. V was trimmed by 0 bases and J by 3 bases, leaving 6 bases between them. The CDR3 DNA reads as TGCGCCAGCAGCTTGGGGGGCGAAGAGACCCAGTACTTC. Amino acids: CASSLGGEETQYF.

The gene calls are TRBV5-5 and TRBJ2-1, with a tentative D call TRBD2 (6 bases). The V end lost 1 base, the J end lost 12 bases, and 11 bases lay between the germline ends. The CDR3 sequence is 12 residues long. Per germline, CDR1 SGHKS and CDR2 YYEKEE (reference sequence). The CDR3 loop is CASSLTGGGQFF. The CDR3 nucleotides are TGTGCCAGCAGCTTGACTGGGGGAGGGCAGTTCTTC. Filled out from reference TRBV5-5 and TRBJ2-1, the complete variable domain reads DAGVTQSPTHLIKTRGQQVTLRCSPISGHKSVSWYQQVLGQGPQFIFQYYEKEERGRGNFPDRFSARQFPNYSSELNVNALLLGDSALYLCASSLTGGGQFFGPGTRLTVL.

The chain joins TRBV14 to TRBJ2-1, with TRBD2 matching 9 bases. Per germline, CDR1 SGHDN and CDR2 FVKESK. This CDR3 region has 15 residues. The V and J ends lost 2 bases and 2 bases, in that order; junction bases with no gene match: 1. The DNA for the CDR3 is TGTGCCAGCAGCCAAAGGACTAGCGCCTACAATGAGCAGTTCTTC. Translating it yields CASSQRTSAYNEQFF.